One and the same sample provided the 10 T cell receptor beta chains below, sequenced in a study of blood T cells in healthy people across ages. It was with a sample-barcoded 5' primer and a J-beta primer mix that a second PCR of about 6 to 11 cycles was run. TCRdb fed the 5' RACE reads into MiXCR, producing one record per CDR3 protein. Of approximately 1,700,000 distinct CDR3 sequences in the sample, about two fifths are singletons; the top ten hold under 30%. Sequencing was done on a sample of blood. Every receptor here comes from a human donor in good health.

The chain couples TRBV5-1 to TRBJ2-5, with 9 bases that match TRBD2. The CDR3 has 16 amino acids. V gave up 4 bases and J gave up 5 bases; unmatched junction bases: 12. The germline gives CDR1 SGHRS, CDR2 YFSETQ. The CDR3 coding sequence is TGCGCCAGCAGCGCCGTCAGCGGGGGGACCTTTGAGACCCAGTACTTC. Protein: CASSAVSGGTFETQYF.

The genes are TRBV2 and TRBJ1-2; perhaps TRBD1 as D (5 bases). The length of the CDR3 is 14 residues. V gave up 4 bases and J gave up 0 bases, with 9 bases separating them. Germline loops: CDR1 SNHLY, CDR2 FYNNEI. The CDR3 spells CASSGGRTNYGYTF. The CDR3 DNA sequence: TGTGCCAGCAGTGGGGGCAGGACTAACTATGGCTACACCTTC.

In its sample, this clonotype was seen a few times. This chain links TRBV12-3 or TRBV12-4 with TRBJ2-7, with TRBD2 identical over 7 bases. The CDR3 has 16 amino acids. J gave up 2 bases and V 6 bases, and 13 bases lay outside the gene matches. The CDR3 DNA is TGTGCCAGCAGCCCTGGGGGGGGTAGTAGGACCTACGAGCAGTACTTC. Translated: CASSPGGGSRTYEQYF.

This clonotype was observed at least ten times. The chain carries TRBV7-2 and TRBJ2-3; 7 bases fit TRBD1. The junction had 0 bases not matched to a gene; V was cut back by 8 bases and J by 1 base. Germline CDR1 SGHTA, CDR2 FQGNSA. This CDR3 has 12 amino acids. CDR3 bases: TGTGCCAGCGACAGGGGCACAGATACGCAGTATTTT. Translation: CASDRGTDTQYF.

The CDR3 sequence: CASSQDGPGANVLTF. CDR3 DNA sequence: TGCGCCAGCAGCCAAGACGGCCCGGGAGCCAACGTCCTGACTTTC. The V gene is TRBV5-1, the J gene TRBJ2-6; the D gene is possibly TRBD2 (5 bases). V was cut by 4 bases and J by 7 bases, with 15 bases left in between. Germline CDR1 reads SGHRS; CDR2 reads YFSETQ. The CDR3 consists of 15 residues.

In its sample, this clonotype was seen a few times. The V gene is TRBV7-8, the J gene TRBJ2-5; D possibly corresponds to TRBD2 (7 bases). Germline assignment: CDR1 SGHVS and CDR2 FQNEAQ. CDR3 length: 17 amino acids. Trimming left V 1 base short and J 2 bases short, with 17 bases between. CDR3 sequence reads: CASSLEPGGGDQETQYF. For the CDR3, the DNA is TGTGCCAGCAGCTTAGAACCGGGCGGGGGCGATCAAGAGACCCAGTACTTC.

This clonotype was detected a few times. The chain has TRBV29-1 and TRBJ2-3; D may be TRBD1 or TRBD2 (5 bases each). CDR3 length: 13 amino acids. CDR1 and CDR2 from the germline V gene are SQVTM and ANQGSEA. V was shortened by 5 bases and J by 2 bases, with 11 bases between the two germline ends. DNA of the CDR3: TGCAGCGTTCGAGGGACCCTCACAGATACGCAGTATTTT. Protein: CSVRGTLTDTQYF.

On this clonotype itself: A read error may produce the germline difference seen at one junction end. The V call is TRBV29-1, the J call TRBJ2-2, with D perhaps TRBD2 (6 bases). The CDR3 spans 12 residues. The germline CDR1 and CDR2 sequences are SQVTM and ANQGSEA. CDR3 protein: CSSTSGVGELFF. CDR3 nucleotide sequence: TGCAGCTCCACCTCGGGGGTAGGGGAGTTGTTTTTT.

This clonotype was counted a single time. CDR3 region: CASSLEDRPDNEQFF. The CDR3 DNA is TGTGCCAGCAGCTTGGAGGACAGACCGGACAATGAGCAGTTCTTC. The V gene is TRBV5-6, the J gene TRBJ2-1, with D possibly TRBD1 on 6 matching bases. From germline, CDR1 is SGHDT and CDR2 YYEEEE. Between the trimmed V and J ends, which lost 0 bases and 5 bases, there was a span of 12 bases. CDR3 length equals 15 residues. The whole variable domain, filled in from reference TRBV5-6 and TRBJ2-1, reads DAGVTQSPTHLIKTRGQQVTLRCSPKSGHDTVSWYQQALGQGPQFIFQYYEEEERQRGNFPDRFSGHQFPNYSSELNVNALLLGDSALYLCASSLEDRPDNEQFFGPGTRLTVL.

This chain joins TRBV3-1 and TRBJ1-2, with 11 bases fitting TRBD1. This CDR3 contains 15 residues. The germline V gene encodes CDR1 LGHDT and CDR2 YNNKEL (reference sequence). Trimming at V came to 2 bases and at J to 6 bases, leaving 5 bases not matched to a gene. The CDR3 is CASSQIGQGADGYTF. CDR3 bases: TGTGCCAGCAGCCAAATCGGACAGGGGGCGGATGGCTACACCTTC.